Described below is a single T cell receptor beta chain sequence and its context. Only in-frame clones appear in the TCRdb table, and some are missing; sequencing was by immunoSEQ multiplex PCR. The sample has approximately 87,000 clones, 90% to 95% seen once. CDR3 length: 14 residues. V lost 1 base to trimming and J lost 7 bases, with 11 bases between them. Germline CDR1 and CDR2: SGHTA and FQGNSA. The sample originates from a study of control samples from healthy donors and cancer patients. The TCR sequence derives from a man aged 50 or older in good health. The sequencing input was blood. The genes are TRBV7-2 and TRBJ2-1, with TRBD2 as a possible D gene (6 bases). CDR3 in amino acids: CASSLVSGRNEQFF. The CDR3 DNA reads as TGTGCCAGCAGCTTAGTGTCAGGGAGGAATGAGCAGTTCTTC.